The clone carrying this TCR beta chain appeared once. The entry originates in a study of blood T cell repertoires in COVID-19. About the study: COVID-19 samples from acute and convalescent phases originated in the United States, Italy and Spain. Nucleic acid was either cDNA or gDNA, and it came from T cells, B-cell-depleted T cells, or PBMCs.

Source study methods: Estimation of nucleated cell counts relied on the amplification of reference gene primers. Libraries were prepared by immunoSEQ multiplex PCR; TCRdb keeps only in-frame clonotypes and omits some of them. V and J calls and clone size are given by that table; D and trimming were obtained from the DNA. The sample shows roughly 220,000 clones, 84% of them seen only once. The length of the CDR3 is 14 residues. Germline CDR1 is MNHNS and CDR2 is SASEGT. Trimming cost V 0 bases and J 3 bases, with 9 bases left between them. The source is a woman between 40 and 50 years old who had recovered from COVID-19. Sequenced input: peripheral blood. The rearrangement joins TRBV6-1 to TRBJ2-7, with D perhaps TRBD2 (5 bases). This CDR3 reads CASSEAGDIYEQYF. The CDR3, as DNA: TGTGCCAGCAGTGAAGCGGGAGATATCTACGAGCAGTACTTC.